The sequence of this TCR beta chain was determined in a study of blood T cell repertoires in COVID-19. The overall study: Specimens from acute and convalescent COVID-19 originated in the United States, Italy and Spain. Nucleic acid was either cDNA or gDNA, and it came from T cells, B-cell-depleted T cells, or PBMCs.

The study drew participants aged about 18 to 89 years from 20 to 30 US areas. In the original analysis: For nucleated cells, counts were estimated from reference gene primer amplification. Only in-frame clones appear in the TCRdb table, and some are missing; sequencing was by immunoSEQ multiplex PCR. Clonal size and the V and J genes are those of that table, whereas D and trimming came from the DNA. The data hold 200,000 or so clones, with approximately 89% observed a single time. Germline V gene lookup returns CDR1 SGHRS and CDR2 YFSETQ. This CDR3 comprises 15 residues. V was pared by 5 bases and J by 0 bases, with 7 bases of the junction left unmatched.

The sequence was obtained from a woman between 40 and 55 years old with acute COVID-19. Source material: PBMCs or T cells enriched from blood (not recorded which). The chain carries TRBV5-1 and TRBJ1-1, with 7 bases identical to TRBD1. CDR3 sequence (DNA): TGCGCCAGCAGTCAAGGACAGGTACTGAACACTGAAGCTTTCTTT. Its protein is CASSQGQVLNTEAFF.